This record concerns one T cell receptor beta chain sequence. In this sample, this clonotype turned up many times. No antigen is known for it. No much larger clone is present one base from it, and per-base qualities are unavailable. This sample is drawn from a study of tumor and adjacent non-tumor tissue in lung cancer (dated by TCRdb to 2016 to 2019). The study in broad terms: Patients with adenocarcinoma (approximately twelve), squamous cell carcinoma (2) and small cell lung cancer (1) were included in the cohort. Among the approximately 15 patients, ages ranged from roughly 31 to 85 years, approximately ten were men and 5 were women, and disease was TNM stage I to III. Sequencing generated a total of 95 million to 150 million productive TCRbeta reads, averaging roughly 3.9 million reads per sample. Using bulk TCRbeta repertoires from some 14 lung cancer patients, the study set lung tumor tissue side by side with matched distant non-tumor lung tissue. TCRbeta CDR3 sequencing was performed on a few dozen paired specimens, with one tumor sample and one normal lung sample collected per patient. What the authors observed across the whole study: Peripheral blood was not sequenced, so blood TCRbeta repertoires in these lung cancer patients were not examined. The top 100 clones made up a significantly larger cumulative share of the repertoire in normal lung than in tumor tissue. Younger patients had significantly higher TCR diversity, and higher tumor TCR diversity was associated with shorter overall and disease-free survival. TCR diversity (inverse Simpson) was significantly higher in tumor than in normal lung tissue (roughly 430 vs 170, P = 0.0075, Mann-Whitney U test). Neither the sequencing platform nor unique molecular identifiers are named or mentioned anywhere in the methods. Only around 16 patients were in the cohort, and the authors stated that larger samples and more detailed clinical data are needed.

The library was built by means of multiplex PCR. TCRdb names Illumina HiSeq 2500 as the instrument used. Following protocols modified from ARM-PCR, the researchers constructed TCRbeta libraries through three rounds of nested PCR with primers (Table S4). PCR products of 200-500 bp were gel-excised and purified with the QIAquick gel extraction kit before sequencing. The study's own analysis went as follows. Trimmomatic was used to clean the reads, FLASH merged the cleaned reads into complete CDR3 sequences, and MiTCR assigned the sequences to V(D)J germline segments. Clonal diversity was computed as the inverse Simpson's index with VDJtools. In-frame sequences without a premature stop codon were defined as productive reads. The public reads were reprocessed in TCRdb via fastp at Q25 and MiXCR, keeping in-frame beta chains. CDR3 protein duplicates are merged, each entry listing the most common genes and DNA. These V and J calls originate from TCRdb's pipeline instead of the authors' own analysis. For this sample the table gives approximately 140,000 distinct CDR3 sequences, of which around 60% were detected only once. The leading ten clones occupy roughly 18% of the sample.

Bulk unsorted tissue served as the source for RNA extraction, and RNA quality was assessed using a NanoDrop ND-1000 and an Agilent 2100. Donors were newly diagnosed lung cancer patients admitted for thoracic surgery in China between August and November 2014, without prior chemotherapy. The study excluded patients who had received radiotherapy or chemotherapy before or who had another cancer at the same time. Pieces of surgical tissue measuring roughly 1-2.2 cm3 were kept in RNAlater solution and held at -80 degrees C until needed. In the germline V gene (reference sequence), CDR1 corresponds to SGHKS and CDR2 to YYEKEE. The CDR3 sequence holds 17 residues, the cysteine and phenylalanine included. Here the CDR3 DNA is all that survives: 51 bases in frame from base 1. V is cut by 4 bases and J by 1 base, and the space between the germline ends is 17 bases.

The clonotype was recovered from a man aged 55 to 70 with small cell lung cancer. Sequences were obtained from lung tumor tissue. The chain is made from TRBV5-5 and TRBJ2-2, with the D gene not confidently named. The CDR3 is CASSPGRWPLNTGELFF. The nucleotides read TGTGCCAGCAGCCCCGGACGGTGGCCCCTGAACACCGGGGAGCTGTTTTTT.